This TCR beta chain came from a study of T cell responses to AZD1222 COVID-19 vaccine. Profiled with immunoSEQ multiplex PCR; TCRdb holds only in-frame clones, not every one. The data contain fewer than 100,000 clones, about 83% of them singletons. Concerning this clone itself: Its antigen is as yet unknown.

Study conclusions and caveats: Seropositivity was recorded at baseline in only 6 or 7 AZD1222 recipients. Nearly half of spike-specific TCRs reportedly go after variant regions that carry no mutations. The donors showed a predominance of white British ancestry and of females, with possible underestimation of clonal diversity.

Second-dose groups at about 4 or about 12 weeks were pooled. Per the germline V gene, CDR1 is MNHEY and CDR2 is SVGEGT. This CDR3 contains 15 residues. The V segment lost 5 bases and the J segment 0 bases; nucleotides outside the gene matches: 7. The rearrangement uses TRBV6-2 or TRBV6-3 and TRBJ2-7; 7 bases fit TRBD1. Material: peripheral blood, obtained 28 days after the second AZD1222 dose. The sequence came from an adult who received the AZD1222 COVID-19 vaccine. CDR3 residues: CASSPGQWSSYEQYF. The CDR3 DNA reads TGTGCCAGCAGTCCGGGACAGTGGAGCTCCTACGAGCAGTACTTC.